This T cell receptor (beta chain) was found in a study of PD-1 blockade in classical Hodgkin lymphoma (TCRdb year 2020). As for the study more broadly: Nivolumab dosing was 3 mg/kg intravenously every 2 weeks, continuing until either disease progression or unacceptable toxicity. To define a peripheral blood immune signature of response to PD-1 blockade in classical Hodgkin lymphoma, the study combined TCR beta sequencing with CyTOF. The paper's findings and limits, for the study overall: Only a single clinical trial cohort was studied, and what caused the repertoire differences, possibly disease activity or prior therapy, remained undefined. Among trial patients, those achieving complete response had baseline diversity similar to that of newly diagnosed patients, while diversity was significantly lower in partial responders and progressors. Patients starting nivolumab less than 1 year after ASCT had lower diversity and were excluded from later analyses to avoid confounding by immune reconstitution. Baseline TCR diversity was reported as lower in newly diagnosed patients than in healthy donors, and lower still in relapsed/refractory patients. By C4D1, a significant rise was seen in CD4+ TCR diversity but not in CD8+ TCR diversity (p=0.0027 vs p=0.16), and the rise was most apparent among complete responders (p=0.02).

From cysteine to phenylalanine, the CDR3 is 15 amino acids long. Just CDR3 DNA is preserved here, 45 bases in frame from base 1. Trimming at the junction amounts to 5 bases on V and 2 bases on J, and the germline ends lie 12 bases apart. Taken from the germline V gene, the CDR1 and CDR2 loops are SNHLY and FYNNEI. Genomic DNA was extracted with the Qiagen DNeasy kit from unsorted PBMCs and from negatively selected CD4+ and CD8+ fractions. TCR beta CDR3 regions were amplified by immunoSEQ multiplex PCR using primers annealing to V and J segments. A synthetic immune receptor repertoire was used to minimize amplification bias, and remaining bias was computationally removed after sequencing. On the study's bioinformatics: Repertoire diversity was quantified as the Shannon entropy index using custom Python scripts. Unsorted, CD4+ and CD8+ repertoires were analyzed separately, except in combined analyses where CD4+ and CD8+ sequences were merged in silico. A clone was considered expanded if an increase in frequency of at least 2-fold after treatment relative to C1D1 was found, and a pseudocount of 0.5 was applied to clones undetected at baseline. Clones with 0 or 1 copy at C1D1 were defined as singleton clones, while clones with 2 or more copies were defined as non-singleton clones. Clones expanded in unsorted samples were assigned a CD4+, CD8+ or unknown annotation through matching of protein sequences in sorted samples from the same patient. Wilcoxon tests on paired samples were used to test diversity changes from C1D1 to C4D1. The table comes from immuneACCESS by way of TCRdb, which keeps in-frame sequences with V and J called. Part of the clones is missing from these tables; in studies checked, under half for an unresolved V gene and the rest for unknown reasons. V and J calls plus clone size are reproduced from that table; the DNA served to infer D and trimming. The table for this sample lists more than 140,000 clones; 78% of them were counted only once. The ten largest clones capture about 9.2% of the sample.

A remark on this clone: The antigen it binds to is not known. No qualities accompany the bases; no much larger clone lies one base away.

What this sample's time point label stands for: cycle 2 day 1 (C2D1) of nivolumab. Every trial patient had relapsed following autologous stem cell transplantation, and prior brentuximab vedotin exposure was what differed among cohorts A, B and C. The trial cohort comprised about 60 patients with relapsed/refractory classical Hodgkin lymphoma whose best overall responses were complete response, partial response or progressive disease. Trial patients were treated with single-agent nivolumab in the multi-cohort phase II CheckMate 205 trial. An independent review committee assessed best overall response using the 2007 International Working Group response criteria. PBMCs from the trial were collected at three points: immediately before nivolumab initiation (C1D1), and during therapy at cycle 2 day 1 and cycle 4 day 1. After peripheral blood was drawn into 8 mL Vacutainer Cell Preparation Tubes, PBMCs were isolated by centrifugation and then cryopreserved.

This receptor was taken from a human donor with classical Hodgkin lymphoma. In this chain, TRBV2 is recombined with TRBJ1-4, with the D gene call left open. The material was peripheral blood mononuclear cells (PBMCs), obtained before the second cycle of nivolumab. The bases are TGTGCCAGCAGTACGGAGATGACTACTAATGAAAAACTGTTTTTT. This is translated as CASSTEMTTNEKLFF. Extended through the reference TRBV2 and TRBJ1-4 proteins, this CDR3 yields the full variable domain: EPEVTQTPSHQVTQMGQEVILRCVPISNHLYFYWYRQILGQKVEFLVSFYNNEISEKSEIFDDQFSVERPDGSNFTLKIRSTKLEDSAMYFCASSTEMTTNEKLFFGSGTQLSVL.